One sample yielded the 19 T cell receptor beta chains listed below, sequenced in a study of beta chain features in type 1 diabetes. Study observations and caveats: TCRB CDR3s were moderately but significantly shorter in Type 1 diabetes patients in all four CD4+ subsets.

The entirety of the isolated RNA underwent reverse transcription, so expressed TCRB transcripts were sequenced. The repertoire was sequenced with immunoSEQ multiplex PCR; TCRdb's copy has only in-frame clones and lacks some. The table has 600,000 to 700,000 clones, roughly an eighth seen once. These receptors lack a known antigen. The specimen was naive CD4+ T cells from blood. These TCRs come from a man in his thirties or forties with type 1 diabetes.

This clone was detected only a few times. This chain links TRBV11-3 with TRBJ2-3; 9 nucleotides align to TRBD2. J gave up 6 bases and V 1 base, and 17 bases lay outside the gene matches. This CDR3 region has 19 residues. Looked up from germline, CDR1 is SGHNT and CDR2 is YENEEA. The CDR3 here is CASSLGSSSRSGGLDTQYF. CDR3 coding DNA: TGTGCCAGCAGCTTAGGATCGTCATCTCGGAGCGGGGGGCTTGATACGCAGTATTTT.

This clone was seen only a few times. V is TRBV4-3 and J is TRBJ2-7; possibly TRBD1 or TRBD2 for D (5 bases each). CDR3 size: 17 residues. Germline-derived CDR1 and CDR2 are LGHNA and YSLEER. The V end lost 0 bases, the J end lost 6 bases, and 21 bases lay between the germline ends. The CDR3 region has the DNA TGCGCCAGCAGCCAAGAACGATTGGTTGGACTGAGGGGCGAGCAGTACTTC. It encodes CASSQERLVGLRGEQYF.

The CDR3 DNA reads TGTGCCAGCAGCCATGGGACGGTCACTGAAGCTTTCTTT. Protein: CASSHGTVTEAFF. This chain joins TRBV16 and TRBJ1-1; the D gene is possibly TRBD1 (5 bases). Germline CDR1 reads KGHSY; CDR2 reads FQNENV. V lost 3 bases and J 4 bases, leaving 9 bases between the germline ends. CDR3 size: 13 residues.

This clone was seen more than once but under ten times. In DNA, the CDR3 is TGTGCCAGCAGGACTCGCGGGGGACAGGGACGGTCACCCCTCCACTTT. This translates into CASRTRGGQGRSPLHF. The rearrangement links TRBV27 to TRBJ1-6; TRBD1 matches at 9 bases. Germline CDR1 and CDR2: MNHEY and SMNVEV (reference sequence). The CDR3 sequence is 16 residues long. V was pared by 6 bases and J by 10 bases, with 13 bases of the junction left unmatched.

The table lists this clone with a count of one. The chain employs TRBV11-2 and TRBJ1-2; D unresolved. CDR3 length equals 13 residues. V was clipped by 4 bases and J by 4 bases, with 10 bases between them. Looked up from germline, CDR1 is SGHAT and CDR2 is FQNNGV. The CDR3 nucleotides are TGTGCCAGCAGCTCCGACGGATCCTATGGCTACACCTTC. Translated: CASSSDGSYGYTF.

The chain carries TRBV6-5 and TRBJ1-1; 7 positions match TRBD1. The germline V gene has CDR1 MNHEY and CDR2 SVGAGI. The CDR3 consists of 14 residues. The J segment lost 0 bases and the V segment lost 5 bases, leaving 3 bases of the junction unmatched. CDR3 amino acids: CASSEGQLNTEAFF. The DNA of the CDR3 is TGTGCCAGCAGTGAGGGACAGCTGAACACTGAAGCTTTCTTT.

The chain couples TRBV19 to TRBJ2-7, with 9 bases lining up with TRBD1. The CDR3 runs 15 residues. Germline-derived CDR1 and CDR2 are LNHDA and SQIVND (reference sequence). With V trimmed by 5 bases and J by 1 base, 6 bases remained unmatched. CDR3 loop: CASSPQGQGSYEQYF. CDR3 bases: TGTGCCAGTAGTCCCCAGGGACAGGGATCCTACGAGCAGTACTTC.

V and J are TRBV6-6 and TRBJ1-2, with 8 bases identical to TRBD1. The ends lost 2 bases at V and 6 bases at J; junction bases unmatched: 8. CDR3 length equals 15 residues. Germline CDR1 MNHNY, CDR2 SVGAGI (reference sequence). The CDR3: CASSYPGQGANGYTF. The CDR3 DNA follows: TGTGCCAGCAGTTACCCCGGGCAGGGGGCGAATGGCTACACCTTC.

This clone was recorded only once. The rearrangement uses TRBV2 and TRBJ1-5; tentatively, D is TRBD1 (6 bases). The CDR3 spans 14 residues. The germline gives CDR1 SNHLY, CDR2 FYNNEI. V was pared by 5 bases and J by 3 bases, with 11 bases between. CDR3 sequence: CASSPGTSNQPQHF. CDR3 bases: TGTGCCAGCAGTCCCGGGACATCCAATCAGCCCCAGCATTTT. Full variable domain (rest looked up from reference TRBV2 and TRBJ1-5): EPEVTQTPSHQVTQMGQEVILRCVPISNHLYFYWYRQILGQKVEFLVSFYNNEISEKSEIFDDQFSVERPDGSNFTLKIRSTKLEDSAMYFCASSPGTSNQPQHFGDGTRLSIL.

The genes are TRBV15 and TRBJ2-1; tentative D call: TRBD2 (7 bases). There are 17 residues in the CDR3. V was cut by 5 bases and J by 3 bases, with 20 bases left in between. Germline V lookup: CDR1 LNHNV, CDR2 YYDKDF (reference sequence). The CDR3 DNA is TGTGCCACCAGCCTGGGAGGGGAGGGACACTACTACAATGAGCAGTTCTTC. Protein: CATSLGGEGHYYNEQFF.

This clone was observed a few times. The chain uses TRBV18 and TRBJ1-6, with 7 bases lining up with TRBD1. V was pared by 3 bases and J by 8 bases, with 4 bases of the junction left unmatched. Germline assignment: CDR1 KGHSH and CDR2 LQKENI. The CDR3 extends over 14 amino acids. Written as DNA, the CDR3 is TGTGCCAGCTCACCGGGACAGAGCTATTCACCCCTCCACTTT. Its translation: CASSPGQSYSPLHF.

This clone was detected only a few times. The chain uses TRBV14 and TRBJ2-5, with a tentative D call TRBD1 (5 bases). This CDR3 spans 15 amino acids. Germline CDR1 and CDR2: SGHDN and FVKESK. The V gene lost 1 base and the J gene lost 0 bases, with 9 bases spanning the gap. CDR3 loop: CASSQGTSYQETQYF. In DNA form, the CDR3 reads TGTGCCAGCAGCCAAGGGACATCGTACCAAGAGACCCAGTACTTC.

A few counts support this clone. The CDR3 here is CASSYSNTGFGYGYTF. Written as DNA, the CDR3 is TGTGCCAGCAGTTACTCGAATACCGGATTTGGCTATGGCTACACCTTC. The chain couples TRBV6-5 to TRBJ1-2; D not resolved. Germline CDR1 and CDR2: MNHEY and SVGAGI. V was cut by 0 bases and J by 4 bases, with 15 bases left in between. The CDR3 has 16 amino acids.

The sample holds a few counts of this clone. The rearrangement joins TRBV5-1 to TRBJ2-5; a possible D gene is TRBD1 (5 bases). Per the germline V gene, CDR1 is SGHRS and CDR2 is YFSETQ. This CDR3 has 14 amino acids. The V gene lost 1 base and the J gene lost 1 base, with 8 bases spanning the gap. CDR3 DNA: TGCGCCAGCAGCTTGCCAGGGTTCCAAGAGACCCAGTACTTC. Its protein product is CASSLPGFQETQYF.

The genes are TRBV9 and TRBJ1-1; TRBD1 matches 8 bases. This CDR3 is 15 amino acids long. Germline-derived CDR1 and CDR2 are SGDLS and YYNGEE. V was clipped by 4 bases and J by 5 bases; unmatched bases: 10. Here the CDR3 reads CASSPDRGSGTEAFF. The CDR3 nucleotides read TGTGCCAGCAGCCCCGACAGGGGTTCGGGAACTGAAGCTTTCTTT.

This clone was observed a few times. The rearrangement uses TRBV5-1 and TRBJ2-1; 12 bases align to TRBD1. Germline CDR1 reads SGHRS; CDR2 reads YFSETQ. CDR3 length: 16 residues. Trimming took 5 bases from V and 8 from J; bases not matched to a gene: 11. In nucleotides, the CDR3 is TGCGCCAGCAGTTTGACCGGGACAGGGGGCTTCGATGAGCAGTTCTTC. Amino acids: CASSLTGTGGFDEQFF.

On this clone: The sample has other DNA sequences that encode this CDR3 too. The chain couples TRBV2 to TRBJ2-1; TRBD1 is a possible D gene (5 bases). The germline V gene has CDR1 SNHLY and CDR2 FYNNEI. This CDR3 is 12 amino acids long. V lost 3 bases to trimming and J lost 5 bases, with 5 bases between them. CDR3 nucleotide sequence: TGTGCCAGCAGTGACAGGGACAATGAGCAGTTCTTC. Its translation is CASSDRDNEQFF.

This sequence joins TRBV5-6 and TRBJ1-5, with D tentatively TRBD1 (6 bases). The germline V gene encodes CDR1 SGHDT and CDR2 YYEEEE. The CDR3 spans 14 residues. Trimming removed 3 bases at V and 5 bases at J, with 12 bases between. In nucleotides, the CDR3 is TGTGCCAGCAGCTCTACGACAGGATATCAGCCCCAGCATTTT. It specifies CASSSTTGYQPQHF. Looking up the rest from reference TRBV5-6 and TRBJ1-5 gives the full variable domain: DAGVTQSPTHLIKTRGQQVTLRCSPKSGHDTVSWYQQALGQGPQFIFQYYEEEERQRGNFPDRFSGHQFPNYSSELNVNALLLGDSALYLCASSSTTGYQPQHFGDGTRLSIL.

The chain employs TRBV9 and TRBJ1-6; D might be TRBD1 (5 bases). V lost 0 bases and J lost 7, with 11 bases in between. The CDR3 consists of 15 residues. CDR1 is SGDLS and CDR2 is YYNGEE in the germline V gene. The CDR3: CASSVESGINSPLHF. In DNA, the CDR3 is TGTGCCAGCAGCGTAGAGTCAGGGATCAATTCACCCCTCCACTTT.